This T cell receptor (beta chain) was identified during a study of T cell responses to AZD1222 COVID-19 vaccine. Sequencing was performed with immunoSEQ multiplex PCR; in TCRdb, only in-frame clones are kept and a portion is missing. Of around 150,000 clones in the sample, 75% to 95% were seen once. Whole-study findings and limits: Among AZD1222 vaccinees, only 5 to 7 were seropositive at baseline.

As concerns this clone: Its antigen is not known.

The source is an adult who received the AZD1222 COVID-19 vaccine. The sequenced sample was peripheral blood, obtained 28 days after the second AZD1222 dose.

The CDR3 loop reads CASSLGSNTEAFF. CDR3 DNA sequence: TGTGCCAGCAGTTTGGGCTCGAACACTGAAGCTTTCTTT. The chain recombines TRBV11-2 with TRBJ1-1; D gene uncertain. CDR1 and CDR2 from the germline V gene are SGHAT and FQNNGV. The CDR3 runs to 13 residues. V was cut by 6 bases and J by 1 base, with 9 bases left in between.